The sequence of this T cell receptor (beta chain) was determined in a study of T cell repertoires in aging, cancer and after chemotherapy. About the research overall: Donor ages fell into six groups from 30 or younger up to 70 or older. Patients with glioblastoma brain tumors were sampled before and after temozolomide-based therapy.

A mixed TRB-A/B primer pool amplified rearranged TRB by multiplex touch-down PCR. TCRdb processed the multiplex PCR reads anew with MiXCR; each CDR3 protein has one entry. Here the sample spans about 21,000 distinct CDR3 sequences, 30% to 45% being singletons. Peripheral blood genomic DNA, not sorted cells or RNA, was the template. Germline V lookup: CDR1 MNHNS, CDR2 SASEGT. V was shortened by 3 bases and J by 2 bases, with 8 bases between the two germline ends. This CDR3 comprises 13 residues. In regard to this clonotype: Its antigen is still unknown.

General study findings and limits: Across the chemotherapy interval, each cancer cohort showed higher median generation probability, suggesting thymic rebound. Untreated cancer patients had significantly lower blood TCR diversity than age-matched healthy donors.

The sequence derives from a human donor with a solid tumor. V and J are TRBV6-1 and TRBJ2-7; D ambiguous. The sample comprised blood. The CDR3 region has the DNA TGTGCCAGCAGTGAGACACTTGCCTACGAGCAGTACTTC. Translation gives CASSETLAYEQYF.